Given below is one T cell receptor beta chain in context. The protocol was immunoSEQ multiplex PCR, while the TCRdb copy is restricted to in-frame clones and leaves out a portion. This table has tens of thousands of clones, roughly four fifths appearing once. This sample was taken from a study of OX40 agonist ivuxolimab in advanced cancers. Germline V gene sequence: CDR1 LNHNV, CDR2 YYDKDF (reference sequence). This CDR3 spans 17 amino acids. Trimming at V came to 1 base and at J to 4 bases, leaving 8 bases not matched to a gene. V and J are TRBV15 and TRBJ2-1, with 9 bases that match TRBD2. The receptor was isolated from an adult with an advanced solid tumor such as melanoma, head and neck, liver or kidney cancer. Sequencing used CD4+ or CD8+ T cells sorted from blood, obtained in a trial of the OX40 agonist ivuxolimab. CDR3 nucleotides: TGTGCCACCAGCAGAGCTCCCTCGCGGGGGGGATACAATGAGCAGTTCTTC. It specifies CATSRAPSRGGYNEQFF. Full variable domain (rest looked up from reference TRBV15 and TRBJ2-1): DAMVIQNPRYQVTQFGKPVTLSCSQTLNHNVMYWYQQKSSQAPKLLFHYYDKDFNNEADTPDNFQSRRPNTSFCFLDIRSPGLGDTAMYLCATSRAPSRGGYNEQFFGPGTRLTVL.